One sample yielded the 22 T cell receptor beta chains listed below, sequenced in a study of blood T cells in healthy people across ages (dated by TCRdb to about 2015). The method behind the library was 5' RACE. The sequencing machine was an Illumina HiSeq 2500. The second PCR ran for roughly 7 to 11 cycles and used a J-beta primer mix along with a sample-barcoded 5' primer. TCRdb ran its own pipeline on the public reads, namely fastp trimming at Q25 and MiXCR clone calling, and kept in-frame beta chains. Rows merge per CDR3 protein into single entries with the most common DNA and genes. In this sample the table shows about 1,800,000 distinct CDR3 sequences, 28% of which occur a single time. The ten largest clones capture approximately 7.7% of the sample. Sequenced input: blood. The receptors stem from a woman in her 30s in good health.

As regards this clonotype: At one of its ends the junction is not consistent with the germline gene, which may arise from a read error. Written as DNA, the CDR3 is TGTGTCAGCAGCGTACTTGCGGGGAGCCGGGAGACCCAGTACTTC. It encodes CVSSVLAGSRETQYF. The chain employs TRBV9 and TRBJ2-7; D is possibly TRBD2 (6 bases). The end of the DNA fits TRBJ2-5 better, so the J call may be wrong. This CDR3 is built from 15 residues. The germline V gene encodes CDR1 SGDLS and CDR2 YYNGEE.

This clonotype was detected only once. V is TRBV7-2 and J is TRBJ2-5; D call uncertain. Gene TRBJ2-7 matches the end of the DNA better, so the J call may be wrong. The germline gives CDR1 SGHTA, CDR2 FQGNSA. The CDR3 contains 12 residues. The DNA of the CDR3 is TGTGCCAGCAGCTTCGACTTAAACGAGCAGTACTTC. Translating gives CASSFDLNEQYF.

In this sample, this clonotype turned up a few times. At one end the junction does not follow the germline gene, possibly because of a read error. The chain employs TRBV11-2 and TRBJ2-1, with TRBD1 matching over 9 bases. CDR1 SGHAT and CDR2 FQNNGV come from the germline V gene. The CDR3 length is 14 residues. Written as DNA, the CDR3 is TGTGCCAGCAGGATGGACAGGGGATACAATGATCAGTTCTTC. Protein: CASRMDRGYNDQFF. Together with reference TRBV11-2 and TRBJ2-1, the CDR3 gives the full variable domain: EAGVAQSPRYKIIEKRQSVAFWCNPISGHATLYWYQQILGQGPKLLIQFQNNGVVDDSQLPKDRFSAERLKGVDSTLKIQPAKLEDSAVYLCASRMDRGYNDQFFGPGTRLTVL.

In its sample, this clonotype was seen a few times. CDR3 amino acids: CSVDSGNTIYF. In DNA form, the CDR3 reads TGCAGCGTTGATTCTGGAAACACCATATATTTT. The V gene is TRBV29-1, the J gene TRBJ1-3; D not certain. This CDR3 spans 11 amino acids. Trimming pared 3 bases from V and 1 base from J, leaving 1 base between. The V gene's germline CDR1 is SQVTM and CDR2 ANQGSEA.

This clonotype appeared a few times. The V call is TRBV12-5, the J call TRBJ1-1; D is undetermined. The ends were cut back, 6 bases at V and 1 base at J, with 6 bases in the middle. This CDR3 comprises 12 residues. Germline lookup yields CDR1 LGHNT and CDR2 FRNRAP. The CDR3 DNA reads TGTGCTAGTGGGCAGGAGAACACTGAAGCTTTCTTT. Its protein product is CASGQENTEAFF. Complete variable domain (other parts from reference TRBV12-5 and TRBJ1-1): DARVTQTPRHKVTEMGQEVTMRCQPILGHNTVFWYRQTMMQGLELLAYFRNRAPLDDSGMPKDRFSAEMPDATLATLKIQPSEPRDSAVYFCASGQENTEAFFGQGTRLTVV.

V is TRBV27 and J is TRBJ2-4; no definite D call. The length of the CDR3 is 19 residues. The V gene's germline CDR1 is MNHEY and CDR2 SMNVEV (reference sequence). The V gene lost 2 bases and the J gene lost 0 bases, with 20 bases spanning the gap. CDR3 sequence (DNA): TGTGCCAGCAGTTTAGTCAGTGGAAGAAGGCCTGTAGCCAAAAACATTCAGTACTTC. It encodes CASSLVSGRRPVAKNIQYF.

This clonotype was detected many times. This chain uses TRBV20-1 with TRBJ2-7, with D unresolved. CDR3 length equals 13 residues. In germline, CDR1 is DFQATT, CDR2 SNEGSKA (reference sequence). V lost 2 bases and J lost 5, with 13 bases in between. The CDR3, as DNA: TGCAGTGCTAGATACCTGCGACGGGACGAGCAGTACTTC. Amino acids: CSARYLRRDEQYF.

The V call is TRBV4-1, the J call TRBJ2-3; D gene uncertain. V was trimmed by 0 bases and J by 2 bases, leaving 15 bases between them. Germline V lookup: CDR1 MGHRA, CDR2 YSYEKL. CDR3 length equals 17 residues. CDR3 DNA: TGCGCCAGCAGCCAAGAAGGCACGAGACTTTACACAGATACGCAGTATTTT. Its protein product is CASSQEGTRLYTDTQYF.

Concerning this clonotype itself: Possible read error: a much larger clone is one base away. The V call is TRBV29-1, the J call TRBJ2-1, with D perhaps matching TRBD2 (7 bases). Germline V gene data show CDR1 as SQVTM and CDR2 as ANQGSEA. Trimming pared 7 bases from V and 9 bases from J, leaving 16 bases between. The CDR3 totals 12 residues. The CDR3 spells CSAGRGAGEQFF. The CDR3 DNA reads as TGCAGCGCTGGACGGGGGGCAGGTGAGCAGTTCTTC.

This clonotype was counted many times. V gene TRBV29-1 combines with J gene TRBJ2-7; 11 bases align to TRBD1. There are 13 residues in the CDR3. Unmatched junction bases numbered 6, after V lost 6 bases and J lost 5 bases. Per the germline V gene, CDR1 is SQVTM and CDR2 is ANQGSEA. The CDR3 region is CSVRTGGYNEQYF. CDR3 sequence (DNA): TGCAGCGTCAGGACAGGGGGCTACAACGAGCAGTACTTC.

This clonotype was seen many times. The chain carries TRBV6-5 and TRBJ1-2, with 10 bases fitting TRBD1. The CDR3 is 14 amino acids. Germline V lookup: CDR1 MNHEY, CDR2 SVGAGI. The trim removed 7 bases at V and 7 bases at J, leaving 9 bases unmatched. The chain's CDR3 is CASKNLDRGVGYTF. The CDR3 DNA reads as TGTGCCAGCAAAAACCTGGACAGGGGGGTTGGCTACACCTTC.

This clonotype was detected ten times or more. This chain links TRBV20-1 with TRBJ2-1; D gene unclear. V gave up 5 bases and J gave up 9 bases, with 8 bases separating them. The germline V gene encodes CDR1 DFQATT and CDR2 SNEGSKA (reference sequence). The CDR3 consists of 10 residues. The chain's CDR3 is CSAFLTEQFF. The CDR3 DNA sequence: TGCAGTGCTTTCCTCACTGAGCAGTTCTTC.

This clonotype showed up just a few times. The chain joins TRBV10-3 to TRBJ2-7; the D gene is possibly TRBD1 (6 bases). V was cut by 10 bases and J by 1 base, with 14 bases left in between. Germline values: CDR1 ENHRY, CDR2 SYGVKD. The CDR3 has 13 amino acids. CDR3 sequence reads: CATRGPTSYEQYF. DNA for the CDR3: TGTGCCACCAGGGGTCCTACATCCTACGAGCAGTACTTC.

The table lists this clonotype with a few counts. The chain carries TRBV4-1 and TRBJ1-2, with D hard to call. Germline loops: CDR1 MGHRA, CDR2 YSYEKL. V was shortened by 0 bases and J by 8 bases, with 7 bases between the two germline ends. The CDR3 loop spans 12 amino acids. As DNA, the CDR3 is TGCGCCAGCAGCCAAGAACTGGCGGGCTACACCTTC. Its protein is CASSQELAGYTF.

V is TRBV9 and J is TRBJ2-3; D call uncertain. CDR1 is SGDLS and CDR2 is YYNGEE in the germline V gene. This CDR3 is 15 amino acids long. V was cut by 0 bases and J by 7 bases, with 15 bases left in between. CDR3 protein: CASSVDPSRTYTQYF. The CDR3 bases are TGTGCCAGCAGCGTAGATCCCTCCAGGACCTATACGCAGTATTTT.

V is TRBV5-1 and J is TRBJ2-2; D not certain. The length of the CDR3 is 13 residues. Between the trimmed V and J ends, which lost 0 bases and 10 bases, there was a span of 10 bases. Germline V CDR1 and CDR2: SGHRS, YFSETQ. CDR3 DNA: TGCGCCAGCAGCTTGGATCAGAGAGAGGAGCTGTTTTTT. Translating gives CASSLDQREELFF.

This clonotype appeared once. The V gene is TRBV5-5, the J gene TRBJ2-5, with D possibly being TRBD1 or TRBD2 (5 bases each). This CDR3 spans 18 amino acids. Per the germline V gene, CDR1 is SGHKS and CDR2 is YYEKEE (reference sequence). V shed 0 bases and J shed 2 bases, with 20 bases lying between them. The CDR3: CASSLAPPRDGLQETQYF. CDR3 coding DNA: TGTGCCAGCAGCTTGGCCCCCCCCCGGGACGGATTACAAGAGACCCAGTACTTC.

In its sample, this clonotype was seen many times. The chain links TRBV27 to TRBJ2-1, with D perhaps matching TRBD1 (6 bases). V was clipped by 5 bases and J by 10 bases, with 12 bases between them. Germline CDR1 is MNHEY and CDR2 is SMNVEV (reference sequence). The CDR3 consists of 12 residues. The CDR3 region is CASSLMTGEQFF. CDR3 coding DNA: TGTGCCAGCAGTCTGATGACAGGAGAGCAGTTCTTC.

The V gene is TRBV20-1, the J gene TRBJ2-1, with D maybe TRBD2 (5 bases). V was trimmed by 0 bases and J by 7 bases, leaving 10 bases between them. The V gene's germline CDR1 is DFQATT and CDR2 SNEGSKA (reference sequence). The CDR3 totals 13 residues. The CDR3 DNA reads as TGCAGTGCTAGAGATCAGCGGTCGAATGAGCAGTTCTTC. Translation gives CSARDQRSNEQFF.

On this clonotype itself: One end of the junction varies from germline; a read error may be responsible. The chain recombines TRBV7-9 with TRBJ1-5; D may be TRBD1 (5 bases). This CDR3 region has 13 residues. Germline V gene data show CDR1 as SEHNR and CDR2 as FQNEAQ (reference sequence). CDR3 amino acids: CVSSHQQGQPQHF. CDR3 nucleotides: TGTGTCAGCAGCCATCAGCAGGGACAGCCCCAGCATTTT.

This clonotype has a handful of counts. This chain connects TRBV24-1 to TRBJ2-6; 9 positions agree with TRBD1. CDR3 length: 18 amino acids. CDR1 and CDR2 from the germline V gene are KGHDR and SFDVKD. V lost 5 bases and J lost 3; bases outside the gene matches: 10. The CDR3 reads CATSGPGQGFGGANVLTF. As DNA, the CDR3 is TGTGCCACCAGTGGACCGGGACAGGGATTCGGTGGGGCCAACGTCCTGACTTTC.

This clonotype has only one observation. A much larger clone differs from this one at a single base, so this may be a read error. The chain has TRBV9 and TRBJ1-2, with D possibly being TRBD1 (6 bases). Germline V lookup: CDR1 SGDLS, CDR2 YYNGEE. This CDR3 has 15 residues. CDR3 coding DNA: TGTGCCAGCAGCGATACCGGGACTGCAGGGGAGGGCTGCACCTTC. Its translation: CASSDTGTAGEGCTF.